One sample yielded the 31 T cell receptor beta chains listed below, sequenced in a study of blood T cell repertoires in COVID-19. Profiling relied on immunoSEQ multiplex PCR, and the TCRdb table lists in-frame clones only, not all of them. The sample shows 100,000 to 150,000 clones, about four fifths of them seen only once. The sequenced sample consisted of peripheral blood. Receptors originate from a man aged 55 to 70 with acute or convalescent COVID-19.

This clone was counted a few times. This sequence joins TRBV20-1 and TRBJ1-1; 7 nucleotides align to TRBD1. The CDR3 loop spans 10 amino acids. V dropped 6 bases and J dropped 11; count of bases not matched to a gene: 6. CDR1 DFQATT and CDR2 SNEGSKA come from the germline V gene (reference sequence). This chain's CDR3 is CSALDRRAFF. In DNA form, the CDR3 reads TGCAGTGCCCTGGACAGGAGGGCTTTCTTT.

CDR3 sequence reads: CASSIDPSADTQYF. The DNA for the CDR3 is TGTGCCAGTAGTATAGACCCCTCCGCAGATACGCAGTATTTT. This chain connects TRBV19 to TRBJ2-3, with D uncertain. Germline lookup yields CDR1 LNHDA and CDR2 SQIVND (reference sequence). This CDR3 is 14 amino acids long. Trimming took 0 bases from V and 4 from J, leaving 8 bases between them.

The genes are TRBV3-1 (or the pseudogene TRBV3-2) and TRBJ1-2, with 7 bases fitting TRBD1. Germline CDR1 reads LGHDT; CDR2 reads YNNKEL (reference sequence). Trimming cost V 1 base and J 8 bases; bases outside gene matches: 4. CDR3 length: 13 amino acids. CDR3 bases: TGTGCCAGCAGCCAAGGGACAGGACGGGGCTACACCTTC. Protein sequence: CASSQGTGRGYTF.

CDR3 amino acids: CAWSASGSGYEQYF. In DNA, the CDR3 is TGTGCCTGGAGTGCAAGCGGGAGTGGTTACGAGCAGTACTTC. This chain connects TRBV30 to TRBJ2-7; TRBD2 aligns across 8 bases. Trimming took 1 base from V and 4 from J; bases not matched to a gene: 6. The CDR3 spans 14 residues. CDR1 and CDR2 (germline): GTSNPN, SVGIG (reference sequence).

The chain combines TRBV28 with TRBJ1-6; 7 nucleotides match TRBD1. V shed 4 bases, J shed 7 bases, and the junction held 7 bases outside the gene matches. Germline V lookup: CDR1 MDHEN, CDR2 SYDVKM. The CDR3 consists of 15 residues. The chain's CDR3 is CASSSQGLENSPLHF. The DNA for the CDR3 is TGTGCCAGCAGTTCACAGGGGTTGGAGAATTCACCCCTCCACTTT.

The chain uses TRBV11-2 and TRBJ1-1; 7 bases fit TRBD1. V dropped 5 bases and J dropped 11; count of bases not matched to a gene: 14. CDR3 length: 14 amino acids. Germline V gives CDR1 SGHAT, CDR2 FQNNGV. The CDR3 DNA reads TGTGCCAGCAGCCTTACAGGGGTCGGGTTTATCGCTTTCTTT. Translating it yields CASSLTGVGFIAFF.

The rearrangement links TRBV28 to TRBJ1-1, with D perhaps TRBD1 (5 bases). The CDR3 runs 14 residues. Trimming stripped 10 bases from V and 3 bases from J, with 18 bases between. In germline, CDR1 is MDHEN, CDR2 SYDVKM. CDR3 coding DNA: TGTGCCACCAACTCGGGGCGCGGGGACACTGAAGCTTTCTTT. Translated, it gives CATNSGRGDTEAFF.

This clone was detected only once. The V gene is TRBV5-1, the J gene TRBJ2-6, with D maybe TRBD2 (5 bases). This CDR3 is built from 17 residues. Germline lookup yields CDR1 SGHRS and CDR2 YFSETQ. Trimming took 0 bases from V and 1 from J, leaving 11 bases between them. CDR3 amino acids: CASSLEGVVSGANVLTF. CDR3 in DNA: TGCGCCAGCAGCTTGGAGGGAGTAGTATCTGGGGCCAACGTCCTGACTTTC. Looking up the rest from reference TRBV5-1 and TRBJ2-6 gives the full variable domain: KAGVTQTPRYLIKTRGQQVTLSCSPISGHRSVSWYQQTPGQGLQFLFEYFSETQRNKGNFPGRFSGRQFSNSRSEMNVSTLELGDSALYLCASSLEGVVSGANVLTFGAGSRLTVL.

Notes on this clone: The sample carries other DNA sequences with the same CDR3. V is TRBV10-3 and J is TRBJ2-1; 12 positions match TRBD2. V lost 0 bases and J lost 8; bases outside the gene matches: 5. Germline V gene data show CDR1 as ENHRY and CDR2 as SYGVKD. The CDR3 is 16 amino acids. The CDR3: CAISESSSGRVHEQFF. CDR3 sequence (DNA): TGTGCCATCAGTGAGTCTTCTAGCGGGAGGGTTCATGAGCAGTTCTTC.

A few counts support this clone. The chain links TRBV9 to TRBJ2-3; the D gene is possibly TRBD1 (6 bases). Germline V gene sequence: CDR1 SGDLS, CDR2 YYNGEE. The V and J ends lost 2 bases and 3 bases respectively, with 16 bases between them. The CDR3 is 16 amino acids. CDR3 DNA: TGTGCCAGCAGCGTTTTACAGGGCGGATGGACAGATACGCAGTATTTT. Translated, it gives CASSVLQGGWTDTQYF.

The chain recombines TRBV3-1 (or the pseudogene TRBV3-2) with TRBJ2-1; 13 nucleotides align to TRBD2. Unmatched junction bases numbered 3, after V lost 5 bases and J lost 5 bases. The V gene's germline CDR1 is LGHDT and CDR2 YNNKEL (reference sequence). The CDR3 runs to 15 residues. CDR3 sequence: CASSEGTSGNNEQFF. In DNA form, the CDR3 reads TGTGCCAGCAGCGAAGGGACTAGCGGGAACAATGAGCAGTTCTTC.

The chain links TRBV24-1 to TRBJ2-7; TRBD2 matches at 10 bases. CDR1 and CDR2 (germline): KGHDR, SFDVKD. This CDR3 has 14 residues. J gave up 0 bases and V 5 bases, and 0 bases lay outside the gene matches. The CDR3 loop is CATSGTSGSYEQYF. As DNA, the CDR3 is TGTGCCACCAGTGGGACTAGCGGCTCCTACGAGCAGTACTTC.

The CDR3 nucleotides read TGTGCCAGCAGCCCGCTGGCCACGCACGGGAATTCACCCCTCCACTTT. It codes for CASSPLATHGNSPLHF. J is TRBJ1-6 and V is TRBV7-8, with D unclear. Germline V gene data show CDR1 as SGHVS and CDR2 as FQNEAQ. The CDR3 runs 16 residues. The V and J ends lost 5 bases and 7 bases respectively, with 18 bases between them. The complete variable domain, with remaining parts taken from reference TRBV7-8 and TRBJ1-6, reads GAGVSQSPRYKVAKRGQDVALRCDPISGHVSLFWYQQALGQGPEFLTYFQNEAQLDKSGLPSDRFFAERPEGSVSTLKIQRTQQEDSAVYLCASSPLATHGNSPLHFGNGTRLTVT.

The V call is TRBV6-5, the J call TRBJ1-3, with D unclear. CDR1 is MNHEY, CDR2 SVGAGI, per germline. The CDR3 sequence is 13 residues long. V lost 8 bases and J 2 bases, leaving 10 bases between the germline ends. The DNA of the CDR3 is TGTGCCAGCGCTCTTACGGCTGGAAACACCATATATTTT. This encodes CASALTAGNTIYF.

The V gene is TRBV24-1, the J gene TRBJ2-1; D might be TRBD2 (6 bases). The CDR3 length is 16 residues. Germline CDR1 is KGHDR and CDR2 is SFDVKD. V gave up 4 bases and J gave up 4 bases, with 16 bases separating them. The CDR3 nucleotides are TGTGCCACCAGTGAGGGGGGACTGTTAGATTACAATGAGCAGTTCTTC. It yields the protein CATSEGGLLDYNEQFF.

The genes are TRBV14 and TRBJ2-7; 7 bases agree with TRBD1. Germline V gene data show CDR1 as SGHDN and CDR2 as FVKESK. The ends lost 4 bases at V and 2 bases at J; junction bases unmatched: 2. The CDR3 totals 13 residues. The CDR3 nucleotides read TGTGCCAGCAGCCGGGACAGAACCTACGAGCAGTACTTC. Translated: CASSRDRTYEQYF.

The rearrangement joins TRBV6-1 to TRBJ1-3; 7 bases are shared with TRBD1. The CDR3 runs 15 residues. Germline values: CDR1 MNHNS, CDR2 SASEGT. V lost 5 bases, J lost 1 base, and 5 bases stayed unmatched. CDR3 region: CASSQRQGSGNTIYF. For the CDR3, the DNA is TGTGCCAGCAGTCAACGACAGGGTTCTGGAAACACCATATATTTT.

The chain combines TRBV10-3 with TRBJ2-3; TRBD2 might be the D (6 bases). This CDR3 spans 13 amino acids. With 6 bases removed from V and 0 bases from J, the gap between germline ends came to 7 bases. CDR1 is ENHRY, CDR2 SYGVKD, per germline. The CDR3 spells CAIRGTSTDTQYF. In DNA form, the CDR3 reads TGTGCCATCAGGGGGACTAGCACAGATACGCAGTATTTT.

V is TRBV27 and J is TRBJ2-5, with 12 bases lining up with TRBD1. CDR1 and CDR2 (germline): MNHEY, SMNVEV (reference sequence). The CDR3 is 15 amino acids. After removal of 6 bases from V and 3 bases from J, the junction contained 5 bases not matched to a gene. The CDR3 loop reads CASSSGTGGEETQYF. In nucleotides, the CDR3 is TGTGCCAGCAGCTCCGGGACAGGGGGCGAAGAGACCCAGTACTTC.

This clone was observed a handful of times. CDR3 region: CASSLSSGSVGELFF. The CDR3 coding sequence is TGCGCCAGCAGCTTGAGCAGCGGGAGTGTCGGGGAGCTGTTTTTT. The chain uses TRBV5-1 and TRBJ2-2, with 8 bases aligning to TRBD2. This CDR3 is 15 amino acids long. The V segment lost 1 base and the J segment 7 bases; nucleotides outside the gene matches: 6. Germline V CDR1 and CDR2: SGHRS, YFSETQ.

The DNA for the CDR3 is TGTGCCAGCAGCATCGCAGGGGGCTCTGAAGCTTTCTTT. Its translation is CASSIAGGSEAFF. The V gene is TRBV14, the J gene TRBJ1-1, with TRBD1 matching over 8 bases. Germline CDR1 and CDR2: SGHDN and FVKESK. V lost 5 bases to trimming and J lost 6 bases; unmatched junction nucleotides: 5. The CDR3 extends over 13 amino acids.

The chain links TRBV25-1 to TRBJ2-7, with D uncertain. Trimming removed 2 bases from V and 0 bases from J, with 11 bases in between. The length of the CDR3 is 15 residues. CDR1 and CDR2 from the germline V gene are MGHDK and SYGVNS. Here the CDR3 DNA reads TGTGCCAGCAGTGAAATTGGTCGGAGCTCCTACGAGCAGTACTTC. Protein sequence: CASSEIGRSSYEQYF.

This clone occurred a few times. The rearrangement uses TRBV4-2 and TRBJ1-2; 8 bases are a match to TRBD1. V lost 2 bases and J lost 0; bases outside the gene matches: 2. This CDR3 has 15 amino acids. Germline V gene sequence: CDR1 LGHNA, CDR2 YNFKEQ. The CDR3 here is CASSQTGGSNYGYTF. The CDR3 coding sequence is TGTGCCAGCAGCCAAACAGGGGGTTCTAACTATGGCTACACCTTC.

The V gene is TRBV5-5, the J gene TRBJ2-7; D uncertain. This CDR3 is built from 15 residues. The germline CDR1 and CDR2 sequences are SGHKS and YYEKEE (reference sequence). V lost 0 bases, J lost 2 bases, and 12 bases lay in between. The CDR3 sequence is CASSLAPNFPYEQYF. The CDR3, as DNA: TGTGCCAGCAGCTTGGCCCCGAACTTCCCCTACGAGCAGTACTTC.

The gene calls are TRBV2 and TRBJ2-5; D perhaps matches TRBD1 (6 bases). V dropped 6 bases and J dropped 3 bases, with 14 bases sitting between them. Germline CDR1 SNHLY, CDR2 FYNNEI. This CDR3 is built from 14 residues. Here the CDR3 reads CASSETGLEETQYF. In DNA form, the CDR3 reads TGTGCCAGCAGCGAAACAGGGTTGGAAGAGACCCAGTACTTC.

V is TRBV11-3 and J is TRBJ2-7; D is perhaps TRBD2 (5 bases). The CDR3 spans 13 residues. Trimming took 1 base from V and 1 from J, leaving 5 bases between them. Germline V gives CDR1 SGHNT, CDR2 YENEEA. CDR3 nucleotides: TGTGCCAGCAGCTTAGGCGGGTCCTACGAGCAGTACTTC. This sequence encodes CASSLGGSYEQYF.

The chain combines TRBV11-2 with TRBJ2-1; the match to TRBD2 covers 12 bases. The trim removed 2 bases at V and 5 bases at J, leaving 7 bases unmatched. This CDR3 has 17 amino acids. Germline V gene sequence: CDR1 SGHAT, CDR2 FQNNGV. CDR3 amino acids: CASSLRTSGTTDNEQFF. CDR3 nucleotide sequence: TGTGCCAGCAGCTTACGGACTAGCGGGACTACCGACAATGAGCAGTTCTTC.

The V and J genes are TRBV27 and TRBJ2-5, with D tentatively TRBD2 (5 bases). The CDR3 extends over 15 amino acids. The germline V gene encodes CDR1 MNHEY and CDR2 SMNVEV (reference sequence). V lost 6 bases to trimming and J lost 5 bases, with 19 bases between them. The CDR3 reads CASSTRPTRGETQYF. CDR3 in DNA: TGTGCCAGCAGCACGAGACCTACCCGAGGGGAGACCCAGTACTTC.

V and J are TRBV30 and TRBJ2-7; D is ambiguous. The germline V gene has CDR1 GTSNPN and CDR2 SVGIG (reference sequence). The V and J ends lost 2 bases and 0 bases respectively, with 11 bases between them. CDR3 length: 14 amino acids. CDR3 residues: CAWSTSKSSYEQYF. The CDR3 nucleotides read TGTGCCTGGAGTACGAGCAAGAGCTCCTACGAGCAGTACTTC.

The CDR3 DNA sequence: TGTGCCAGCAGCTTAGGCTTCACGGGGTTAAACACTGAAGCTTTCTTT. Its protein product is CASSLGFTGLNTEAFF. V gene TRBV7-8 combines with J gene TRBJ1-1, with unresolved D. The germline V gene has CDR1 SGHVS and CDR2 FQNEAQ. V lost 1 base and J lost 2, with 14 bases in between. The CDR3 has 16 amino acids.

The chain joins TRBV7-9 to TRBJ1-2; TRBD1 matches 7 bases. In germline, CDR1 is SEHNR, CDR2 FQNEAQ (reference sequence). The V segment lost 5 bases and the J segment 0 bases; nucleotides outside the gene matches: 9. The CDR3 has 16 residues. CDR3 sequence reads: CASSPDRDRPNYGYTF. The CDR3 DNA reads TGTGCCAGCAGCCCCGACCGGGACAGACCTAACTATGGCTACACCTTC.